These 5 T cell receptor beta chains were sequenced from one sample in a study of vaccination and CD4 T cells after COVID-19 (dated by TCRdb to the early 2020s). The library was obtained by PCR. TCRdb names Illumina iSeq 100 as the instrument used. TCR sequencing of DNA from cultured CD4+ T cells used the Oncomine TCR Beta short-read assay at the Johns Hopkins FTIC core. The raw public reads went through TCRdb reprocessing: fastp at Q25, MiXCR clone calling, in-frame beta chains kept. CDR3 protein duplicates are merged, each entry listing the most common genes and DNA. The sample includes 20,000 to 30,000 distinct CDR3 sequences, with roughly 41% observed a single time. The ten largest clones add up to roughly 4% of the sample. In light of the paper, this sample's time point label describes: late sampling 161 to 241 days after vaccination in a few convalescent patients. Taken with the paper, the label for treatment or condition translates to: approximately 10-day PBMC culture with coronavirus spike peptide pools or control peptides (ViraFEST assay).

For these receptors, no antigen is known. This specimen was CD4+ T cells from blood, cultured in vitro, taken about 7 months after SARS-CoV-2 vaccination. The source is a human donor who had recovered from COVID-19.

The V gene is TRBV15, the J gene TRBJ2-1, with TRBD2 identical over 10 bases. Germline V lookup: CDR1 LNHNV, CDR2 YYDKDF (reference sequence). The junction had 7 bases not matched to a gene; V was cut back by 7 bases and J by 1 base. This CDR3 comprises 16 residues. Here the CDR3 DNA reads TGTGCCACCAAGGACAGCGGGAGGGCTTCCTACAATGAGCAGTTCTTC. This gives the protein CATKDSGRASYNEQFF. Using reference TRBV15 and TRBJ2-1 for the parts outside the CDR3, the full variable domain is DAMVIQNPRYQVTQFGKPVTLSCSQTLNHNVMYWYQQKSSQAPKLLFHYYDKDFNNEADTPDNFQSRRPNTSFCFLDIRSPGLGDTAMYLCATKDSGRASYNEQFFGPGTRLTVL.

The rearrangement joins TRBV20-1 to TRBJ2-1, with D possibly TRBD1 on 5 matching bases. Trimming removed 1 base from V and 7 bases from J, with 5 bases in between. The CDR3 extends over 11 amino acids. The V gene's germline CDR1 is DFQATT and CDR2 SNEGSKA (reference sequence). CDR3 sequence (DNA): TGCAGTGCTAGAGCAGGGAATGAGCAGTTCTTC. It translates to CSARAGNEQFF.

This chain links TRBV28 with TRBJ2-7, with TRBD2 identical over 15 bases. The CDR3 consists of 15 residues. V shed 5 bases, J shed 6 bases, and the junction held 5 bases outside the gene matches. The V gene's germline CDR1 is MDHEN and CDR2 SYDVKM. CDR3 nucleotides: TGTGCCAGCAGTCCCGTGGGACTAGCGGGAGGCGAGCAGTACTTC. Translation gives CASSPVGLAGGEQYF. The variable domain in full, with the rest retrieved from reference TRBV28 and TRBJ2-7, is DVKVTQSSRYLVKRTGEKVFLECVQDMDHENMFWYRQDPGLGLRLIYFSYDVKMKEKGDIPEGYSVSREKKERFSLILESASTNQTSMYLCASSPVGLAGGEQYFGPGTRLTVT.

This chain connects TRBV19 to TRBJ1-5; D may be TRBD1 (6 bases). CDR1 and CDR2 from the germline V gene are LNHDA and SQIVND (reference sequence). V lost 1 base and J lost 0, with 10 bases in between. CDR3 size: 16 residues. CDR3 sequence (DNA): TGTGCCAGTAGTATAGTCTCGGGACATAGCAATCAGCCCCAGCATTTT. Protein: CASSIVSGHSNQPQHF. The full variable domain, its missing parts supplied by reference TRBV19 and TRBJ1-5, is DGGITQSPKYLFRKEGQNVTLSCEQNLNHDAMYWYRQDPGQGLRLIYYSQIVNDFQKGDIAEGYSVSREKKESFPLTVTSAQKNPTAFYLCASSIVSGHSNQPQHFGDGTRLSIL.

This clonotype was detected only a few times. The chain employs TRBV6-1 and TRBJ1-1; D not certain. The CDR3 is 13 residues long. V gave up 6 bases and J gave up 2 bases, with 10 bases separating them. CDR1 is MNHNS and CDR2 is SASEGT in the germline V gene. In DNA form, the CDR3 reads TGTGCCAGCAGACGGACCACAAACACTGAAGCTTTCTTT. This translates into CASRRTTNTEAFF.